Listed here are 29 T cell receptor beta chains from one sample, sequenced in a study of OX40 agonist ivuxolimab in advanced cancers. Repertoires were generated with immunoSEQ multiplex PCR, while TCRdb's copy carries only in-frame clones and drops some. The table includes approximately 91,000 clones, around nine tenths detected once. Source: CD4+ or CD8+ T cells sorted from blood, taken in a trial of the OX40 agonist ivuxolimab. These receptor sequences come from an adult with an advanced solid tumor such as melanoma, head and neck, liver or kidney cancer.

The gene calls are TRBV9 and TRBJ1-2, with 10 nucleotides matching TRBD1. V lost 1 base to trimming and J lost 4 bases; unmatched junction nucleotides: 13. The CDR3 contains 18 residues. Germline assignment: CDR1 SGDLS and CDR2 YYNGEE. CDR3 in DNA: TGTGCCAGCAGCGTATCGGACAGGGGGAATCTTCGGGGCTATGGCTACACCTTC. Protein: CASSVSDRGNLRGYGYTF.

J is TRBJ2-7 and V is TRBV29-1, with D possibly TRBD1 on 5 matching bases. Germline V lookup: CDR1 SQVTM, CDR2 ANQGSEA. The CDR3 totals 12 residues. V dropped 7 bases and J dropped 0 bases, with 10 bases sitting between them. CDR3 nucleotide sequence: TGCAGCGCAAGGGGTACCTCCTACGAGCAGTACTTC. Its translation is CSARGTSYEQYF.

V is TRBV18 and J is TRBJ2-7, with 9 bases aligning to TRBD1. The germline CDR1 and CDR2 sequences are KGHSH and LQKENI. V was clipped by 1 base and J by 3 bases; unmatched bases: 13. This CDR3 contains 18 residues. CDR3: CASSPRLDRGGVIYEQYF. The DNA of the CDR3 is TGTGCCAGCTCACCACGTCTGGACAGGGGTGGGGTAATCTACGAGCAGTACTTC.

The chain links TRBV7-3 to TRBJ2-7, with 9 nucleotides matching TRBD1. The CDR3 has 13 amino acids. With V trimmed by 8 bases and J by 5 bases, 7 bases remained unmatched. CDR1 and CDR2 from the germline V gene are SGHTA and FQGTGA. This CDR3 reads CASGGGQGDEQYF. The CDR3 DNA is TGTGCCAGCGGCGGGGGACAGGGCGACGAGCAGTACTTC.

This sequence joins TRBV6-6 and TRBJ1-3, with a tentative D call TRBD1 (5 bases). This CDR3 contains 16 residues. Germline CDR1 and CDR2: MNHNY and SVGAGI (reference sequence). Trimming cost V 2 bases and J 0 bases, with 11 bases left between them. CDR3 sequence: CASSYPTGTSGNTIYF. The CDR3 DNA is TGTGCCAGCAGTTACCCCACCGGGACCTCTGGAAACACCATATATTTT.

The V and J genes are TRBV5-6 and TRBJ1-3; a possible D gene is TRBD1 (6 bases). This CDR3 contains 16 residues. The germline V gene encodes CDR1 SGHDT and CDR2 YYEEEE. V lost 0 bases and J 8 bases, leaving 18 bases between the germline ends. The CDR3 region has the DNA TGTGCCAGCAGCTTGGCGGGCCAGGGGATTTCGGACACCATATATTTT. Its protein product is CASSLAGQGISDTIYF.

The V call is TRBV7-3, the J call TRBJ1-2; 7 bases are shared with TRBD1. V shed 5 bases, J shed 7 bases, and the junction held 7 bases outside the gene matches. From germline, CDR1 is SGHTA and CDR2 FQGTGA. The CDR3 is 13 amino acids. DNA of the CDR3: TGTGCCAGCAGCCAGACAGGGAAGTCTGGCTACACCTTC. Amino acid sequence: CASSQTGKSGYTF.

This chain uses TRBV6-1 with TRBJ1-2; 10 positions agree with TRBD1. This CDR3 has 14 amino acids. CDR1 is MNHNS, CDR2 SASEGT, per germline. The trim removed 6 bases at V and 7 bases at J, leaving 8 bases unmatched. The CDR3 DNA is TGTGCCAGCAGATCCGGGACAGGGGAGCTTGGCTACACCTTC. The encoded protein is CASRSGTGELGYTF.

The V and J genes are TRBV28 and TRBJ2-7, with D possibly called TRBD1 or TRBD2 (5 bases each). CDR3 size: 13 residues. Trimming removed 6 bases at V and 6 bases at J, with 15 bases between. The germline CDR1 and CDR2 sequences are MDHEN and SYDVKM. The CDR3 protein is CASRSFVGGEQYF. CDR3 nucleotides: TGTGCCAGCAGATCCTTTGTTGGGGGCGAGCAGTACTTC.

V and J are TRBV28 and TRBJ1-1, with D perhaps TRBD1 (5 bases). The CDR3 is 12 residues long. CDR1 MDHEN and CDR2 SYDVKM come from the germline V gene. V was trimmed by 7 bases and J by 4 bases, leaving 10 bases between them. The CDR3, as DNA: TGTGCCAGCACAGGGCAGTTCACTGAAGCTTTCTTT. Its translation: CASTGQFTEAFF.

The rearrangement joins TRBV20-1 to TRBJ1-4, with D uncertain. The V end lost 8 bases, the J end lost 5 bases, and 6 bases lay between the germline ends. Germline assignment: CDR1 DFQATT and CDR2 SNEGSKA (reference sequence). CDR3 length equals 10 residues. The CDR3 coding sequence is TGCAGTTCCAGGAATGAAAAACTGTTTTTT. Its protein product is CSSRNEKLFF.

In nucleotides, the CDR3 is TGTGCCAGCAGCTTAAGGTTGGGCAGGGCCTATGGCTACACCTTC. It yields the protein CASSLRLGRAYGYTF. V is TRBV7-8 and J is TRBJ1-2, with D possibly being TRBD1 (5 bases). This CDR3 has 15 amino acids. V was trimmed by 2 bases and J by 4 bases, leaving 14 bases between them. Germline lookup yields CDR1 SGHVS and CDR2 FQNEAQ.

A single count supports this clone. The chain recombines TRBV7-2 with TRBJ2-1, with TRBD2 identical over 11 bases. V lost 3 bases to trimming and J lost 8 bases; unmatched junction nucleotides: 6. The CDR3 spans 15 residues. Germline V gene sequence: CDR1 SGHTA, CDR2 FQGNSA. The CDR3 DNA sequence: TGTGCCAGCAGCTTGTCTAGCGGGGGGCACCATGAGCAGTTCTTC. The encoded protein is CASSLSSGGHHEQFF.

This clone was seen more than once but under ten times. The gene calls are TRBV29-1 and TRBJ1-1; no clear D gene. The CDR3 has 10 residues. The V gene lost 5 bases and the J gene lost 7 bases, with 8 bases spanning the gap. Germline CDR1 is SQVTM and CDR2 is ANQGSEA. The CDR3 region has the DNA TGCAGCGTTCACGCGGTTGAAGCTTTCTTT. Translation gives CSVHAVEAFF.

V usage is TRBV18 and J usage is TRBJ1-1; D gene uncertain. This CDR3 is 13 amino acids long. Looked up from germline, CDR1 is KGHSH and CDR2 is LQKENI. The V end lost 5 bases, the J end lost 1 base, and 8 bases lay between the germline ends. The CDR3 DNA sequence: TGTGCCAGCTCAACCGAGTCGAACACTGAAGCTTTCTTT. Encoded protein: CASSTESNTEAFF.

The chain is built from TRBV27 and TRBJ1-1; TRBD1 matches at 10 bases. Trimming cost V 4 bases and J 11 bases; bases outside gene matches: 19. The CDR3 runs to 17 residues. Looked up from germline, CDR1 is MNHEY and CDR2 is SMNVEV (reference sequence). DNA of the CDR3: TGTGCCAGCAGTTACTCCGGGACAGGGGAGGGGCACCCTGGGGCTTTCTTT. Translating gives CASSYSGTGEGHPGAFF.

The J gene is TRBJ2-3, the V gene TRBV7-3; 8 positions agree with TRBD2. This CDR3 is built from 16 residues. Unmatched junction bases numbered 4, after V lost 0 bases and J lost 2 bases. The germline V gene encodes CDR1 SGHTA and CDR2 FQGTGA. CDR3 loop: CASSLTTGGFTDTQYF. The CDR3 nucleotides are TGTGCCAGCAGCTTAACGACGGGGGGGTTCACAGATACGCAGTATTTT.

The rearrangement uses TRBV11-3 and TRBJ1-2; 12 bases line up with TRBD1. Germline V gene data show CDR1 as SGHNT and CDR2 as YENEEA. The CDR3 is 16 residues long. V shed 4 bases and J 4 bases; nucleotides not matched to a gene: 7. The CDR3 is CASSSAGTGGLYGYTF. The CDR3, as DNA: TGTGCCAGCAGCTCCGCAGGGACAGGGGGCCTCTATGGCTACACCTTC.

Here the CDR3 reads CATPLYEQYF. The CDR3 bases are TGTGCCACCCCGCTCTACGAGCAGTACTTC. The chain uses TRBV7-9 and TRBJ2-7; no clear D gene. V dropped 10 bases and J dropped 3 bases, with 7 bases sitting between them. This CDR3 spans 10 amino acids. CDR1 and CDR2 (germline): SEHNR, FQNEAQ (reference sequence).

This clone has a handful of counts. The chain employs TRBV5-1 and TRBJ2-3, with TRBD2 matching 11 bases. The CDR3 covers 18 residues. Per the germline V gene, CDR1 is SGHRS and CDR2 is YFSETQ. Germline trimming cut 0 bases from V and 4 bases from J; bases unmatched to any gene: 10. CDR3 amino acids: CASSLVAGGPGYPDTQYF. CDR3 DNA sequence: TGCGCCAGCAGCTTGGTAGCGGGGGGGCCGGGTTATCCAGATACGCAGTATTTT.

The gene calls are TRBV7-3 and TRBJ2-1; 7 nucleotides agree with TRBD1. V lost 5 bases and J lost 2; bases outside the gene matches: 3. This CDR3 is 14 amino acids long. The germline V gene has CDR1 SGHTA and CDR2 FQGTGA. In DNA form, the CDR3 reads TGTGCCAGCAGCCGGGACAGAACCTACAATGAGCAGTTCTTC. Translation gives CASSRDRTYNEQFF.

The chain combines TRBV6-1 with TRBJ2-1; tentatively, D is TRBD1 (6 bases). V dropped 6 bases and J dropped 3 bases, with 12 bases sitting between them. This CDR3 is 14 amino acids long. Germline V gene lookup returns CDR1 MNHNS and CDR2 SASEGT. The CDR3 protein is CASSLRGSYNEQFF. The DNA for the CDR3 is TGTGCCAGCAGCCTCAGGGGAAGCTACAATGAGCAGTTCTTC.

This clone was counted a few times. The chain combines TRBV19 with TRBJ1-6; no clear D gene. Germline CDR1 is LNHDA and CDR2 is SQIVND (reference sequence). The CDR3 is 14 residues long. The V end was cut by 3 bases, the J end by 0 bases, with 3 bases between. The CDR3, as DNA: TGTGCCAGTAGTATGAGCTCCTATAATTCACCCCTCCACTTT. It yields the protein CASSMSSYNSPLHF.

Comment on this clone: The conserved phenylalanine or tryptophan normally closing the CDR3 is absent here, so this likely arose from a read error. This rearrangement joins TRBV5-4 to TRBJ1-6; 10 bases align to TRBD1. Germline CDR1 is SGHNT and CDR2 is YYREEE (reference sequence). V lost 4 bases and J lost 8; bases outside the gene matches: 3. This CDR3 comprises 14 residues. The chain's CDR3 is CASSRQGADSPLHL. The CDR3 nucleotides read TGTGCCAGCAGCAGACAGGGGGCAGATTCACCCCTCCACCTT.

The V gene is TRBV14, the J gene TRBJ1-1; D is ambiguous. CDR3 length: 13 residues. Germline lookup yields CDR1 SGHDN and CDR2 FVKESK. The V end lost 0 bases, the J end lost 8 bases, and 10 bases lay between the germline ends. DNA of the CDR3: TGTGCCAGCAGCCAAGAAAGGAGGCAGGAAGCTTTCTTT. This sequence encodes CASSQERRQEAFF.

The chain recombines TRBV5-1 with TRBJ2-2; D is undetermined. V was shortened by 3 bases and J by 2 bases, with 11 bases between the two germline ends. This CDR3 comprises 15 residues. Germline-derived CDR1 and CDR2 are SGHRS and YFSETQ. The CDR3 DNA is TGCGCCAGCAGCTCCCTTGCGGACAACACCGGGGAGCTGTTTTTT. Its translation: CASSSLADNTGELFF.

This chain joins TRBV29-1 and TRBJ1-1, with D hard to call. The CDR3 loop spans 14 amino acids. Germline V lookup: CDR1 SQVTM, CDR2 ANQGSEA. The V end lost 8 bases, the J end lost 1 base, and 17 bases lay between the germline ends. In DNA form, the CDR3 reads TGCAGCTCACAACTAACCTTGGGGAACACTGAAGCTTTCTTT. Translated: CSSQLTLGNTEAFF.

The chain has TRBV2 and TRBJ2-3; 8 bases match TRBD1. CDR3 length equals 15 residues. The germline gives CDR1 SNHLY, CDR2 FYNNEI. Unmatched junction bases numbered 6, after V lost 6 bases and J lost 1 base. CDR3 coding DNA: TGTGCCAGCAGGGACCAGGGGGCTGGCACAGATACGCAGTATTTT. Translated, it gives CASRDQGAGTDTQYF. Complete variable domain (other parts from reference TRBV2 and TRBJ2-3): EPEVTQTPSHQVTQMGQEVILRCVPISNHLYFYWYRQILGQKVEFLVSFYNNEISEKSEIFDDQFSVERPDGSNFTLKIRSTKLEDSAMYFCASRDQGAGTDTQYFGPGTRLTVL.

The chain employs TRBV12-2 and TRBJ1-1; TRBD1 is taken as the D call from the table, unchecked against the DNA. TRBV12-2 is listed as a pseudogene. The CDR3 length is 17 residues. The DNA of the CDR3 is TGTGCAAGTCGCTTATCCTCGTTGACAGGGGTGAACACTGAAGCTTTCTTT. It specifies CASRLSSLTGVNTEAFF.